Listed below are T cell receptor beta chains from one sample, sequenced in a study of CD8 T cells in ankylosing spondylitis. TCRdb used MiXCR to reprocess the 5' RACE reads, holding one entry per CDR3 protein. The sample holds some 840,000 distinct CDR3 sequences, roughly 10% seen once. The source material was blood, either unsorted or a sorted T cell fraction (not recorded which). Receptors originate from a male donor with ankylosing spondylitis. Both conserved end residues are trimmed from each CDR3. The D gene is left open where the match is weak. Part of the rows lack a size; the others show once, few, many or a class for expanded clones.

clone_size	v_call	d_call	j_call	cdr3_aa
many	TRBV7-3	NA	TRBJ2-3	ASSLTGTDTQY
many	TRBV4-2	TRBD1	TRBJ1-2	ASSQDRGLFGYT
many	TRBV7-2	NA	TRBJ1-1	ASSLMTRTEAF
few	TRBV7-2	NA	TRBJ2-2	ASSLASIRTGELF
NA	TRBV7-2	NA	TRBJ2-1	ASSLAEDSYNEQF
many	TRBV4-1	NA	TRBJ1-5	ASSQDTPGQGTQPQH
few	TRBV20-1	TRBD2	TRBJ2-7	SASGGLVPYEQY
NA	TRBV6-5	TRBD1	TRBJ2-7	ATRTGPYEQY
many	TRBV10-3	NA	TRBJ1-1	AISDNGWNTEAF
many	TRBV29-1	NA	TRBJ2-6	SVELNRAGANVLT
NA	TRBV28	NA	TRBJ2-7	ASSSGLGVYEQY
NA	TRBV5-1	NA	TRBJ2-1	ASSPLGHEQF
many	TRBV29-1	TRBD2	TRBJ2-1	SVEHSGSGVEQF
few	TRBV20-1	NA	TRBJ2-7	SASLGLYTEQY
many	TRBV10-3	NA	TRBJ1-1	AISERQSPTEAF
few	TRBV20-1	NA	TRBJ2-1	SAVESRARGEQF
NA	TRBV5-5	NA	TRBJ2-3	ASSLVSSADTQY
few	TRBV20-1	NA	TRBJ2-7	SASGDWSYEQY
few	TRBV6-5	NA	TRBJ2-7	ASSYLVGQLSYEQY
NA	TRBV20-1	NA	TRBJ2-1	SAPPPSGLSYNEQF
NA	TRBV20-1	TRBD2	TRBJ2-1	SASPGTSSYNEQF
few	TRBV10-3	NA	TRBJ1-4	AISQGLTNEKLF
NA	TRBV29-1	TRBD2	TRBJ2-5	SVFPPPAGETQY
NA	TRBV6-5	NA	TRBJ2-5	ASSYSVQETQY
many	TRBV20-1	NA	TRBJ2-5	SARGRGQETQY
NA	TRBV21-1	NA	TRBJ1-5	ASSRTLSNQPQH
few	TRBV28	TRBD2	TRBJ2-3	ASSTGLAGGKDTQY
NA	TRBV7-9	TRBD2	TRBJ2-7	ASSLAYLAGYDEQY
NA	TRBV11-2	NA	TRBJ2-3	ASSLDLADTDTQY
few	TRBV20-1	NA	TRBJ2-1	SASYFPDSQQF
few	TRBV18	NA	TRBJ2-7	ASSPEYEQY
NA	TRBV5-3	NA	TRBJ1-1	ARSRRRGENTEAF
NA	TRBV20-1	TRBD1	TRBJ2-5	SARATGQGAGEAQY
many	TRBV29-1	TRBD1	TRBJ2-3	SVRTGGKADTQY
few	TRBV6-6	NA	TRBJ2-2	ASSGSNTGELF
few	TRBV6-2/TRBV6-3	NA	TRBJ2-5	ASSYEVETQY
NA	TRBV20-1	TRBD1	TRBJ1-5	SAAEGTESFGSNQPQH
NA	TRBV20-1	NA	TRBJ1-6	SARPTNSPLH
NA	TRBV20-1	NA	TRBJ2-2	SAKGGLLTGELF
NA	TRBV20-1	NA	TRBJ2-3	SARVAGSRGDTQY
NA	TRBV5-1	NA	TRBJ2-7	ASSKEGSYEQY
many	TRBV7-9	NA	TRBJ2-5	ASSLWSETQY
few	TRBV20-1	TRBD2	TRBJ2-3	SAHSGGEGTDTQY
NA	TRBV9	NA	TRBJ2-7	ASSVAPSYEQY
NA	TRBV20-1	NA	TRBJ2-1	SAIDIFNEQF
NA	TRBV25-1	TRBD1	TRBJ1-5	ASSEGGTADTHQPQH
few	TRBV7-2	NA	TRBJ2-7	ASSLASITAPYEQY